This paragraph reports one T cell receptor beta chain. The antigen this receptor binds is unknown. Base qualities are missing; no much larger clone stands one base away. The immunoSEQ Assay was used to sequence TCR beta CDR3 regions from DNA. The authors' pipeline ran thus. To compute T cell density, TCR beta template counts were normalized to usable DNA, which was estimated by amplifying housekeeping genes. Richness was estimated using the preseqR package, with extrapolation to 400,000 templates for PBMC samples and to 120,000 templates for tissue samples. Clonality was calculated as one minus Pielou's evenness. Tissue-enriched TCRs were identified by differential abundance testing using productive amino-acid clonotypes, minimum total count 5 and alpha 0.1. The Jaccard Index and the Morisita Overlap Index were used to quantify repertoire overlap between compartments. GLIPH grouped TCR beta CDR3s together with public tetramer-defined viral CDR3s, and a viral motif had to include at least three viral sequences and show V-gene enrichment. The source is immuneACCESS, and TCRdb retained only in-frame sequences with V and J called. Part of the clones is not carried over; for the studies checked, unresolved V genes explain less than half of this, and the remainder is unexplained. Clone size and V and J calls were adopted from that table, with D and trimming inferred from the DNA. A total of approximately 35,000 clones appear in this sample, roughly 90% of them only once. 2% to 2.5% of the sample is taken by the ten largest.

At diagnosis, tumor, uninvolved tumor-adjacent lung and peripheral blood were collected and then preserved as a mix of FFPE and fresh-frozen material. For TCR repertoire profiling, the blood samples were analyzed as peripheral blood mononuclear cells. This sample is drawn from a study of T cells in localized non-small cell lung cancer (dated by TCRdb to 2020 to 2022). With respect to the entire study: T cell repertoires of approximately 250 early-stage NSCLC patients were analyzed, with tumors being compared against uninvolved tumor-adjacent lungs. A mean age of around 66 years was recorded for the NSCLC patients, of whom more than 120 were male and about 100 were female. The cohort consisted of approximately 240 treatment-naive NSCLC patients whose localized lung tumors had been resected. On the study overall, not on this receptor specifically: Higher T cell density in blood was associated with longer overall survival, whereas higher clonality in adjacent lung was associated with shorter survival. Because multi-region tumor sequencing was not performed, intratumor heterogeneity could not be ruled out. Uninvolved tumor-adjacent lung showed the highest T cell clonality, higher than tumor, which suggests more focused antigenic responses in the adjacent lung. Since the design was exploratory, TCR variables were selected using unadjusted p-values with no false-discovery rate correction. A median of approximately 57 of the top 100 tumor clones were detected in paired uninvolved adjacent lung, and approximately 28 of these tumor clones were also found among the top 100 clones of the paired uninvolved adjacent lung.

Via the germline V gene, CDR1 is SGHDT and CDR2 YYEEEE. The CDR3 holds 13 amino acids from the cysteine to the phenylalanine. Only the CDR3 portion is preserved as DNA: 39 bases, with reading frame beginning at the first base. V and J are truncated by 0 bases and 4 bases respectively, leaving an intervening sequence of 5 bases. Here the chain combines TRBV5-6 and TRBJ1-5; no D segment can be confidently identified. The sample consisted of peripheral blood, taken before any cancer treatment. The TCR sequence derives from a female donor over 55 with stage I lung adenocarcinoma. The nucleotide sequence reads TGTGCCAGCAGCTTGGAGCTGAATCAGCCCCAGCATTTT. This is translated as CASSLELNQPQHF.